This T cell receptor (beta chain) was captured by sequencing in a study of T-cell reconstitution after alpha-beta-depleted transplantation in children. Study-wide findings and caveats: Alpha-beta T cells about two months after transplant reportedly derived from several hundred expanded graft clones. Surviving recipient T cells and thymic progenitors underlay high day-60 TCRbeta diversity in some patients.

This CDR3 contains 15 residues. The germline gives CDR1 SGHRS, CDR2 YFSETQ. J was trimmed by 4 bases and V by 3 bases; bases with no gene match: 10. Details on this clonotype: The target antigen is unknown.

During its preparation, the TCRbeta library received unique molecular identifiers. In TCRdb, the PCR reads were re-called with MiXCR into one record per CDR3 protein. The table lists over 400,000 distinct CDR3 sequences, roughly 43% of them singletons. The receptor was isolated from a girl aged 2 to 10 with aplastic anemia, due to receive a stem cell transplant. J is TRBJ2-7 and V is TRBV5-1; 7 bases are a match to TRBD1. The sequences come from PBMCs, collected before TCRalphabeta/CD19-depleted stem cell transplant. CDR3 in DNA: TGCGCCAGCAGCTCACAGGGGCTGATACTATACGAGCAGTACTTC. Amino acid sequence: CASSSQGLILYEQYF.